The clone carrying this T cell receptor (beta chain) was counted between two and nine times. The antigen is unknown. A single record per CDR3 protein comes from TCRdb applying MiXCR to the RT-PCR reads. The data show about 160,000 distinct CDR3 sequences, with approximately 11% seen just once and around 11% held by the top ten. The data were taken from a study of response to subunit inactivated influenza vaccine. Notes on the study in general: Each seasonal influenza vaccination recruits few new T cells, the authors suggested.

Germline lookup yields CDR1 SGDLS and CDR2 YYNGEE. After removal of 0 bases from V and 8 bases from J, the junction contained 10 bases not matched to a gene. This CDR3 region has 17 residues. This clonotype originated in a man aged 45-60 years who received an inactivated influenza vaccine. The chain is built from TRBV9 and TRBJ2-1, with 11 positions matching TRBD2. The sample here was non-naive T cells sorted from PBMCs, taken about 40 days after vaccination. The CDR3 spells CASSVEGIAGGPYEQFF. DNA of the CDR3: TGTGCCAGCAGCGTAGAAGGGATAGCGGGAGGGCCTTATGAGCAGTTCTTC.